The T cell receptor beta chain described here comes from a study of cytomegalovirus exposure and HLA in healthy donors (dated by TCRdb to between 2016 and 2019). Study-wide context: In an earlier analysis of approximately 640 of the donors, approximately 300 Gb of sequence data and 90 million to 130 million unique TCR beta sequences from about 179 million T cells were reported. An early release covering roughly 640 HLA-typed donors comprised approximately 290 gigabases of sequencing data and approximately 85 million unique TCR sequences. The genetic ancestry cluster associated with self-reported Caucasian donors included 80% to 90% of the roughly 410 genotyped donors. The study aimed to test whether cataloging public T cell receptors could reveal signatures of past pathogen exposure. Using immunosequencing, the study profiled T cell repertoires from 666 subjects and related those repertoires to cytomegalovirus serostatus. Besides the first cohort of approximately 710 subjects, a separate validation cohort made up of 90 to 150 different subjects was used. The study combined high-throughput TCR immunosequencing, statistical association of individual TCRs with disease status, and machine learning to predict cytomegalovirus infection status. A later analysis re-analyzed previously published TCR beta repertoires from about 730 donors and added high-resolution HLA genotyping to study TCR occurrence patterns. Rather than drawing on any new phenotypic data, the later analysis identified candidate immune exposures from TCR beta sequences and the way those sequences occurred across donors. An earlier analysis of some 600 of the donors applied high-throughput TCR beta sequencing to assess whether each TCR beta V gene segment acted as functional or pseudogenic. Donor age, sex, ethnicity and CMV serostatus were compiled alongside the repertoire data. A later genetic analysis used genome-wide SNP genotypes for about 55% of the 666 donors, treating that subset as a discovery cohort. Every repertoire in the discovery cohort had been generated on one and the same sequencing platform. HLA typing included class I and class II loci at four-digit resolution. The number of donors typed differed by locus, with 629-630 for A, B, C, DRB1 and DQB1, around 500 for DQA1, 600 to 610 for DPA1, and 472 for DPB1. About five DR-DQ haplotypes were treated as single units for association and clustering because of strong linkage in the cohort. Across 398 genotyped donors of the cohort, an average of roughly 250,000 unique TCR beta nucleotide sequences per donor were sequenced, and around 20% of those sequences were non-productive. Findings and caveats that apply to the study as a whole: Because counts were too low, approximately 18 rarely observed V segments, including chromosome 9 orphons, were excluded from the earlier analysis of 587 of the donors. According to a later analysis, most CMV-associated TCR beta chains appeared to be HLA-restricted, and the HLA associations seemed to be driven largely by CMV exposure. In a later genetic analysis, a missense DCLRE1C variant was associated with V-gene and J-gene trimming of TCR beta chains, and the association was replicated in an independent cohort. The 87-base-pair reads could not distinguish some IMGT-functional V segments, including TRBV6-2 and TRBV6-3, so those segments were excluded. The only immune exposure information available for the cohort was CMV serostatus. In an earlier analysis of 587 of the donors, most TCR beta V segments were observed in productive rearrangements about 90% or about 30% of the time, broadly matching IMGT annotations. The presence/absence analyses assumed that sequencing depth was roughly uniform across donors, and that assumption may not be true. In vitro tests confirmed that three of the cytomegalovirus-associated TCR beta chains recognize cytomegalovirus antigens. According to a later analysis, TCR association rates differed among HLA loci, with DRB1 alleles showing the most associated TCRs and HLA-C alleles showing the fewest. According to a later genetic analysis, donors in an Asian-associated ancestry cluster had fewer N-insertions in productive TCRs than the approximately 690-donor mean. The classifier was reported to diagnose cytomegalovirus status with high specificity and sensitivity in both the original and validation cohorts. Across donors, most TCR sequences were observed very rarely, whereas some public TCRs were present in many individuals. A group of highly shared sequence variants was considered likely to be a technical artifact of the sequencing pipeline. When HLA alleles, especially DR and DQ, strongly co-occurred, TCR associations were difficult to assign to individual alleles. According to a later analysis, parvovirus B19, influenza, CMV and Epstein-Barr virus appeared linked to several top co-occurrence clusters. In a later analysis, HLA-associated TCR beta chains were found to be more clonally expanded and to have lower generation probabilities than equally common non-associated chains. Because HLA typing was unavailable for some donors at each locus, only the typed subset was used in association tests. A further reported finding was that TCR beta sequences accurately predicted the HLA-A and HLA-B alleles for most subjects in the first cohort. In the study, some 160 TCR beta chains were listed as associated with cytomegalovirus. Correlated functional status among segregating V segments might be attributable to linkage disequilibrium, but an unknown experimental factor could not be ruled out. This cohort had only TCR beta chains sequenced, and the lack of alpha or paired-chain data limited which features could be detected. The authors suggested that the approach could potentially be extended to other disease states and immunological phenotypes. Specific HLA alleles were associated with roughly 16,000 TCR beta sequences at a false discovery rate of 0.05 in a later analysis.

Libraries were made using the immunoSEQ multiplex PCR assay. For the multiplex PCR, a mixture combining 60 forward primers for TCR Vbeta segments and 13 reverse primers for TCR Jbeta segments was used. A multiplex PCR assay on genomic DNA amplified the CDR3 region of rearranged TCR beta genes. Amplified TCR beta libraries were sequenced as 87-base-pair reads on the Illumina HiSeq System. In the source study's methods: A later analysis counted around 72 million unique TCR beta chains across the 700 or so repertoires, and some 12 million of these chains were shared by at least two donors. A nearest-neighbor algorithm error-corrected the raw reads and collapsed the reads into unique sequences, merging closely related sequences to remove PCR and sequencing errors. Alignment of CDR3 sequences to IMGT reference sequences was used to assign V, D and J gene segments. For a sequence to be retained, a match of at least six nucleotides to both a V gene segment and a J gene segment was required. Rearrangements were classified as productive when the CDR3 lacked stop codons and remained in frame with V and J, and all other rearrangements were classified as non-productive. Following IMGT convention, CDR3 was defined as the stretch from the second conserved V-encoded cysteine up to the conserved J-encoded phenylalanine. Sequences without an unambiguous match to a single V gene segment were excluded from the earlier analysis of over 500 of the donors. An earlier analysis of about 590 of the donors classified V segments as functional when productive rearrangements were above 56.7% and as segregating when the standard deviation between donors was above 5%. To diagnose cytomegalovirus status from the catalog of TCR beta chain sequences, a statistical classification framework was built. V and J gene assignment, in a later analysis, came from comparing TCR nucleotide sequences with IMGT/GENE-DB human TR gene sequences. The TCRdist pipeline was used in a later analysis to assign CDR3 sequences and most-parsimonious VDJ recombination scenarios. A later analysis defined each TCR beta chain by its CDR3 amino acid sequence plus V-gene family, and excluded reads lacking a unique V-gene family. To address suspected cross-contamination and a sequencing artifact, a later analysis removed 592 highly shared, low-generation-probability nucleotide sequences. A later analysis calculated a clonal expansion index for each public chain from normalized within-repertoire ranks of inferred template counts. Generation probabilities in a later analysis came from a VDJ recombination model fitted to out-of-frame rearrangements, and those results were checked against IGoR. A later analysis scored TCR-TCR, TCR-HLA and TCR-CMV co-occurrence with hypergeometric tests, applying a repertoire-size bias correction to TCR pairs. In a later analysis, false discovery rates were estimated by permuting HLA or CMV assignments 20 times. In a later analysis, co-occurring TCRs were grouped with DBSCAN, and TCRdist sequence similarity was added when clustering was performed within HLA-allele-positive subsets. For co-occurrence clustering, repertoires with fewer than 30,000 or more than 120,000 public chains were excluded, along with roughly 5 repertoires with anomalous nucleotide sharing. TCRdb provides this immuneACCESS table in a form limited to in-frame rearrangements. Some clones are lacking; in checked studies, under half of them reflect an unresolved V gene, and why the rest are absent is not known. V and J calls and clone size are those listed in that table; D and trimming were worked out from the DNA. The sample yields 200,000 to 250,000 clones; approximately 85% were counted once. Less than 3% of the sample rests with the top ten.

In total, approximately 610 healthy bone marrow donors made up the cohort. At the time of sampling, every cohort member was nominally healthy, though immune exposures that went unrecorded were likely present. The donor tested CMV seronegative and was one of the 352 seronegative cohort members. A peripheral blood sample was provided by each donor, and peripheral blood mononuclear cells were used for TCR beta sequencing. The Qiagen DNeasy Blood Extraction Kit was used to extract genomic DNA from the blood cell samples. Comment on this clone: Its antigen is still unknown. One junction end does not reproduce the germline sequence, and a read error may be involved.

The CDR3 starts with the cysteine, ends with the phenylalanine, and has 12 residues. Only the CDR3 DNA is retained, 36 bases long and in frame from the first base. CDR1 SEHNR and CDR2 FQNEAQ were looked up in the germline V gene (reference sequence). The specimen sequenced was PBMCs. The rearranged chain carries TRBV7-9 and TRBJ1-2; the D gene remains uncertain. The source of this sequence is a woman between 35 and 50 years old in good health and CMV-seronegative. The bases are TGTTCCAGCAGCCGACATGGTAATGGCTACACCTTC. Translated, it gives CSSSRHGNGYTF.